This TCR beta chain was found in a study of T-cell memory formation after mild COVID-19. Study-wide results and limits: Contracting CD8+ clones were enriched in EMRA, CD4+ mainly in CM and EM.

CDR3 length equals 13 residues. Looked up from germline, CDR1 is ENHRY and CDR2 is SYGVKD. The V end was cut by 4 bases, the J end by 2 bases, with 8 bases between. Each CDR3 protein is one row after TCRdb ran MiXCR on the 5' RACE reads. The profile shows 300,000 to 400,000 distinct CDR3 sequences, 20% to 25% of them singletons. With regard to this clonotype: Its antigen is unknown.

The rearrangement links TRBV10-3 to TRBJ1-2; D is ambiguous. This TCR was sampled from an adult woman who had mild COVID-19 (a few samples of this study predate the infection). Cell type and time point are not known. The sequencing sample was made of PBMCs or a T cell subset sorted from them (not recorded which). The CDR3 DNA sequence: TGTGCCATCAGTGGGGGAGGGAACTATGGCTACACCTTC. Translating it yields CAISGGGNYGYTF.